This T cell receptor (beta chain) was identified during a study of shared clonotypes between healthy human individuals. Generated by immunoSEQ multiplex PCR, the TCRdb table keeps only in-frame clones and is missing some. This table holds more than 2,000,000 clones, 85% to 95% found once. This CDR3 is 14 amino acids long. Per the germline V gene, CDR1 is SNHLY and CDR2 is FYNNEI. Trimming took 6 bases from V and 5 from J; bases not matched to a gene: 5. The clonotype originates from a man between 18 and 35 years old in good health. Some clones in this sample may be carry-over from other donors' samples. Specimen: naive CD4+ T cells from PBMCs. Described subset: CD45RA+ positively selected. V gene TRBV2 combines with J gene TRBJ2-3; 10 bases map to TRBD2. CDR3 DNA: TGTGCCAGCAGAACGTCTAGCGGGAGAGATACGCAGTATTTT. It specifies CASRTSSGRDTQYF.